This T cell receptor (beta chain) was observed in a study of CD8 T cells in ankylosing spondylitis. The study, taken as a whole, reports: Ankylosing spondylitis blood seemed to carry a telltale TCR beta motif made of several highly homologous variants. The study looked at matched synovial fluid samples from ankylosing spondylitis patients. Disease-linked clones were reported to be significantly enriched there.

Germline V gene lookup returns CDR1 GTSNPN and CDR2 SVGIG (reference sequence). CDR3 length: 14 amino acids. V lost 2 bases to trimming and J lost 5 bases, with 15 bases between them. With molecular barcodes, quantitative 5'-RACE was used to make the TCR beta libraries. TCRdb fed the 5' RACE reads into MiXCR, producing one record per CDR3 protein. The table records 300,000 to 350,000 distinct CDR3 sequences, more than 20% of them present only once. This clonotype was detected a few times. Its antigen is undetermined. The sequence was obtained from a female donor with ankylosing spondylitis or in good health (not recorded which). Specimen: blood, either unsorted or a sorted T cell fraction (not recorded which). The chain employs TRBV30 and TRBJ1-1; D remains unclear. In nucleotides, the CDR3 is TGTGCCTGGAGTTTGGCTTTTGATGGGACTGAAGCTTTCTTT. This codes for CAWSLAFDGTEAFF. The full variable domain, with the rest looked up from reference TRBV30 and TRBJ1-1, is SQTIHQWPATLVQPVGSPLSLECTVEGTSNPNLYWYRQAAGRGLQLLFYSVGIGQISSEVPQNLSASRPQDRQFILSSKKLLLSDSGFYLCAWSLAFDGTEAFFGQGTRLTVV.